This note documents a single TCR beta chain sequence. The data were obtained in a study of cytomegalovirus exposure and HLA in healthy donors. The PCR had 60 Vbeta and 13 Jbeta primers. In the source study's methods: An analysis performed later counted roughly 79 million unique TCR beta chains (around 10 million of them shared). Produced via immunoSEQ multiplex PCR; TCRdb's table is partial and in-frame only. V and J calls and clone size are as listed in that table; D and trimming were resolved from the DNA. Among fewer than 120,000 clones listed, 60% to 85% were seen once. V shed 4 bases and J 2 bases; nucleotides not matched to a gene: 10. Germline-derived CDR1 and CDR2 are SGHNT and YYREEE (reference sequence). CDR3 size: 17 residues.

This TCR came from a woman in her sixties in good health and CMV-seropositive. The V and J genes are TRBV5-4 and TRBJ2-7; 12 bases are shared with TRBD2. The source material was PBMCs. The CDR3 protein is CASSRGLAGMPTYEQYF. CDR3 DNA: TGTGCCAGCAGCCGAGGACTAGCGGGAATGCCCACCTACGAGCAGTACTTC.